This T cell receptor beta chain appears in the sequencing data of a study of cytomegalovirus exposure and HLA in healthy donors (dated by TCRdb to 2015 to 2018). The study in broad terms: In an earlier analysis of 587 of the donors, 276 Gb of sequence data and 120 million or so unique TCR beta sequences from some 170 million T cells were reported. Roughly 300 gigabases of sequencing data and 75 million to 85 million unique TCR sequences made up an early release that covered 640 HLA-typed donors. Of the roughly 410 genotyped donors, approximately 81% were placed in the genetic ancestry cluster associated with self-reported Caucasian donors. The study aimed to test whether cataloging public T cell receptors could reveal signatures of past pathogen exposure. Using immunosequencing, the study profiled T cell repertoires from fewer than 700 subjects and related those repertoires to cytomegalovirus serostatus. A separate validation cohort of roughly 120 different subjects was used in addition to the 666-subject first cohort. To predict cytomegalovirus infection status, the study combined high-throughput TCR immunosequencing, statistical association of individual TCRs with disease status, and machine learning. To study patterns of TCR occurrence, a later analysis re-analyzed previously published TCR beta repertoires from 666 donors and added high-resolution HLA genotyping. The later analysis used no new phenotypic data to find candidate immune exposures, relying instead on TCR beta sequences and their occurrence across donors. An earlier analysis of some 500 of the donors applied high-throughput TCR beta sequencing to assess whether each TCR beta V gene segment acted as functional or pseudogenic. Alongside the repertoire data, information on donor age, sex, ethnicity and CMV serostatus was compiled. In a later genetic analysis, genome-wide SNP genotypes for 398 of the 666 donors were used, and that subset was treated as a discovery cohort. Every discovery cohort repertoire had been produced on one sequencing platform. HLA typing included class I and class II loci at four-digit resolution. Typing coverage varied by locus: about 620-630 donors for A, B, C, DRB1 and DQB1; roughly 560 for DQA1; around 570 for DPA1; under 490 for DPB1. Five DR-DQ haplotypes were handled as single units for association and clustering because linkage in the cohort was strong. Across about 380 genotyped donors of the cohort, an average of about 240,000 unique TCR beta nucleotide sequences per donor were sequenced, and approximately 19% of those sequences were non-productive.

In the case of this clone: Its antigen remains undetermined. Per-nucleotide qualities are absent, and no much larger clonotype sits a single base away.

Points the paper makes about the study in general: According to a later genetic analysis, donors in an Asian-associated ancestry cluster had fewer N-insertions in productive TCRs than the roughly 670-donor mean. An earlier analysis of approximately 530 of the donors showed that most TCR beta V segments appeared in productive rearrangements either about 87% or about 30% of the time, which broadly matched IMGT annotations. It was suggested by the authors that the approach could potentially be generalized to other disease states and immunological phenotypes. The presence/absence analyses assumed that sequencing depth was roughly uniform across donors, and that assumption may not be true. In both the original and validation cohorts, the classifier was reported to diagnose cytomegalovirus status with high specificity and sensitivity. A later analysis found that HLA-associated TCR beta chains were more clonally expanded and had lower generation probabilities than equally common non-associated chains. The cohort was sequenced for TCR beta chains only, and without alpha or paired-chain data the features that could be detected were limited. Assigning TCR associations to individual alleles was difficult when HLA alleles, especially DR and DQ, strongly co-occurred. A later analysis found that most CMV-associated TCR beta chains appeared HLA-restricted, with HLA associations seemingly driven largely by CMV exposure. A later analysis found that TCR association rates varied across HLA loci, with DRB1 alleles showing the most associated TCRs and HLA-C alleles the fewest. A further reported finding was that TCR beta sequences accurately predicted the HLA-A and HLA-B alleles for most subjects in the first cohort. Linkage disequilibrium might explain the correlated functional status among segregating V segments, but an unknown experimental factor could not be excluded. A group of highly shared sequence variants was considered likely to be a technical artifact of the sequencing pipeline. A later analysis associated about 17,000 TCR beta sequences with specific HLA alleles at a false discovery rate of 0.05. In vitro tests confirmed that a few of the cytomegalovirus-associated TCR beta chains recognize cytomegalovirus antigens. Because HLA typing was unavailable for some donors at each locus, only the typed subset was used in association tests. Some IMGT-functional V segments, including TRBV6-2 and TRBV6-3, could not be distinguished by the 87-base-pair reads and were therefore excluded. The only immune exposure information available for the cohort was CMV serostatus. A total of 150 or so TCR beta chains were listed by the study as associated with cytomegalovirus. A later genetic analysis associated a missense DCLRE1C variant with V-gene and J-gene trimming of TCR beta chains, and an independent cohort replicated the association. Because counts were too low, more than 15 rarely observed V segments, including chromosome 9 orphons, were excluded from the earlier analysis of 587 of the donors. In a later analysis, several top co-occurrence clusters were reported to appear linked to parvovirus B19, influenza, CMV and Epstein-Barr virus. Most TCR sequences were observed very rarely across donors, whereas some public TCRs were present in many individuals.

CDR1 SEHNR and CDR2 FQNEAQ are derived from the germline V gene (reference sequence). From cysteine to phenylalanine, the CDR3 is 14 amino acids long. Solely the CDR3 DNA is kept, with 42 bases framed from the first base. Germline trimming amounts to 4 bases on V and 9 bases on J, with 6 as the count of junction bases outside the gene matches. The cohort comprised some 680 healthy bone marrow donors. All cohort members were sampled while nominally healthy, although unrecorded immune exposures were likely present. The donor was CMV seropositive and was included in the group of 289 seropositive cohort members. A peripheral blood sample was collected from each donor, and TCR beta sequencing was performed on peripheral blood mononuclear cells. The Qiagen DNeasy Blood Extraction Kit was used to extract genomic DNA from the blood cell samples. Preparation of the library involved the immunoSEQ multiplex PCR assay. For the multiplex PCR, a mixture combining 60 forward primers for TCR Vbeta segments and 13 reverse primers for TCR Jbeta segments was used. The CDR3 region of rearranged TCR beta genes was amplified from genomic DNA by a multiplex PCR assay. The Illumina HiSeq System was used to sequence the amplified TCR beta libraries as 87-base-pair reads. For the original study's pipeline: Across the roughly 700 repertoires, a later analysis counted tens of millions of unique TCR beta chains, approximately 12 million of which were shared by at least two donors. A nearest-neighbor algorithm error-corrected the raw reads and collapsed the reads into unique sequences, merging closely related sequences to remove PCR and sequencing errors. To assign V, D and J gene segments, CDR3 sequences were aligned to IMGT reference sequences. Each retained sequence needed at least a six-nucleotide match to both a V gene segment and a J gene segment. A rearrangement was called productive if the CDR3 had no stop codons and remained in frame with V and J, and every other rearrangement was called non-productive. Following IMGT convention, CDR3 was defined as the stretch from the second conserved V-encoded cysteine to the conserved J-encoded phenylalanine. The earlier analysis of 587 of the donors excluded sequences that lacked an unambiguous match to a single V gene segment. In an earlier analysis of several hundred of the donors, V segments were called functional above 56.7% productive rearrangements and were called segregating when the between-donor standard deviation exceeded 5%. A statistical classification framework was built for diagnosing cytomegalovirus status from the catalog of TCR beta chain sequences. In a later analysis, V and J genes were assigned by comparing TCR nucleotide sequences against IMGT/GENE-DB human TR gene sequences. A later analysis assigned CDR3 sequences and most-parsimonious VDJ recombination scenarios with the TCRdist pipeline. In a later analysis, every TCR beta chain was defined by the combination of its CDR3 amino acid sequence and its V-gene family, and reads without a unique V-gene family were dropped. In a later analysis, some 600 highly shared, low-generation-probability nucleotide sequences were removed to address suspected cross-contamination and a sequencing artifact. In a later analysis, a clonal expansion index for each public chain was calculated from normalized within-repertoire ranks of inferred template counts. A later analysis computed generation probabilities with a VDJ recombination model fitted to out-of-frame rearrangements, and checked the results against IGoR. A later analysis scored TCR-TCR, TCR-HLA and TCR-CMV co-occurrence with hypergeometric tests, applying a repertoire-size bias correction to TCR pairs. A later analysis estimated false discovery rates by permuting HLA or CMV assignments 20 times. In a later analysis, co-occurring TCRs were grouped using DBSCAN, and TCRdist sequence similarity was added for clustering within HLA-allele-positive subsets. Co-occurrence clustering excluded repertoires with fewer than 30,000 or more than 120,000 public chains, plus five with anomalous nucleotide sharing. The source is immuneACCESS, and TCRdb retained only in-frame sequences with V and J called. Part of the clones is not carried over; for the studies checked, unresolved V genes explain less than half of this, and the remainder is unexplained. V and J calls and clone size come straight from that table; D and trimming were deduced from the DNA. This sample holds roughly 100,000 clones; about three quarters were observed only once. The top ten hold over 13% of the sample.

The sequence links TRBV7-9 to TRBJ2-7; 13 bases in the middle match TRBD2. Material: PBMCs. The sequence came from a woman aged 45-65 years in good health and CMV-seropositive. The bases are TGTGCCAGCAGCTCCGGACTAGCGGGAGATGGGCAGTACTTC. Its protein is CASSSGLAGDGQYF. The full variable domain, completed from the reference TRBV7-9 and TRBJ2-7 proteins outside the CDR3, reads DTGVSQNPRHKITKRGQNVTFRCDPISEHNRLYWYRQTLGQGPEFLTYFQNEAQLEKSRLLSDRFSAERPKGSFSTLEIQRTEQGDSAMYLCASSSGLAGDGQYFGPGTRLTVT.